This T cell receptor beta chain was sequenced for a study of cytomegalovirus exposure and HLA in healthy donors. Between the trimmed V and J ends, which lost 6 bases and 0 bases, there was a span of 12 bases. CDR3 length equals 15 residues. CDR1 and CDR2 from the germline V gene are MDHEN and SYDVKM. Profiled with immunoSEQ multiplex PCR; TCRdb holds only in-frame clones, not every one. In the table there are about 63,000 clones, just under 95% of which are singletons. The receptor comes from a woman under 30 in good health and CMV-seropositive. Input material: PBMCs. This chain connects TRBV28 to TRBJ1-3, with D unresolved. The CDR3 DNA follows: TGTGCCAGCAGCCTGGCGGGGTTCTCTGGAAACACCATATATTTT. Translated: CASSLAGFSGNTIYF.